The T cell receptor (beta chain) described here comes from a study of cytotoxic CD8 clonotypes in ibrutinib-treated CLL. About the research overall: For this cohort, patients were 10 to 11 relapsed/refractory and some 15 treatment-naive, while under 18 were IGHV unmutated. Study conclusions and caveats: At the start, clonality exceeded age-matched healthy donors and followed circulating CD8+ T-cell counts. Public clonotypes, an uncommon group, contracted or remained stable on treatment.

The trim removed 5 bases at V and 0 bases at J, leaving 6 bases unmatched. Germline V gene sequence: CDR1 LGHNA, CDR2 YNFKEQ. CDR3 length: 16 amino acids. Profiled with immunoSEQ multiplex PCR; TCRdb holds only in-frame clones, not every one. The top ten clones hold around 24% of a sample with approximately 100,000 clones, approximately 71% of them seen once. Concerning this clone: The antigen is unknown.

The V and J genes are TRBV4-2 and TRBJ2-1; 8 positions agree with TRBD2. The receptor was derived from a human donor with chronic lymphocytic leukemia. The specimen was PBMCs, collected after 24 months of ibrutinib treatment. CDR3 loop: CASSKAGVNSYNEQFF. The CDR3 DNA sequence: TGTGCCAGCAGCAAAGCGGGGGTGAACTCCTACAATGAGCAGTTCTTC.